One TCR beta chain is described in this entry. Clones were sequenced by immunoSEQ multiplex PCR, and TCRdb holds only the in-frame ones, with some missing. The table lists 2 million to 2.5 million clones, roughly 96% of them singletons. These data come from a study of shared clonotypes between healthy human individuals. Germline assignment: CDR1 MDHEN and CDR2 SYDVKM. Trimming cost V 3 bases and J 7 bases; bases outside gene matches: 11. The CDR3 is 17 residues long. V gene TRBV28 combines with J gene TRBJ1-6, with 8 bases matching TRBD1. The sample comprised naive CD4+ T cells sorted from blood. Described subset: CD45RA+ positively selected. The source of this sequence is a man aged 18 to 35 in good health. Here the CDR3 reads CASSFLGGRGQNSPLHF. In DNA, the CDR3 is TGTGCCAGCAGTTTCCTTGGGGGCAGGGGGCAAAATTCACCCCTCCACTTT. Together with reference TRBV28 and TRBJ1-6, the CDR3 gives the full variable domain: DVKVTQSSRYLVKRTGEKVFLECVQDMDHENMFWYRQDPGLGLRLIYFSYDVKMKEKGDIPEGYSVSREKKERFSLILESASTNQTSMYLCASSFLGGRGQNSPLHFGNGTRLTVT.